Following are 18 T cell receptor beta chains from one sample sequenced in a study of T cell responses to AZD1222 COVID-19 vaccine. Generated by immunoSEQ multiplex PCR, the TCRdb table keeps only in-frame clones and is missing some. The repertoire holds about 120,000 clones, with roughly nine tenths as singletons. Sequences were derived from peripheral blood, sampled on day 0 of AZD1222 vaccination. These receptors all stem from an adult in good health.

The CDR3 region has the DNA TGTGCCAGCAGCATTCGGGGGTCGGATGGCTACACCTTC. It translates to CASSIRGSDGYTF. The rearrangement joins TRBV2 to TRBJ1-2; perhaps TRBD1 as D (5 bases). This CDR3 is built from 13 residues. The V gene's germline CDR1 is SNHLY and CDR2 FYNNEI. V was clipped by 6 bases and J by 6 bases, with 14 bases between them.

V usage is TRBV2 and J usage is TRBJ2-3; D is uncertain. Germline V gives CDR1 SNHLY, CDR2 FYNNEI. CDR3 size: 14 residues. V was shortened by 3 bases and J by 2 bases, with 9 bases between the two germline ends. DNA of the CDR3: TGTGCCAGCAGTGATCTCTCACCCACAGATACGCAGTATTTT. This translates into CASSDLSPTDTQYF.

The CDR3 sequence is CASSLGPIQSYEQYF. The CDR3 nucleotides read TGTGCCAGCAGCTTAGGACCGATACAATCCTACGAGCAGTACTTC. This chain links TRBV11-3 with TRBJ2-7; D not certain. The CDR3 has 15 amino acids. Germline V gives CDR1 SGHNT, CDR2 YENEEA. V was clipped by 1 base and J by 1 base, with 11 bases between them.

This clone has a handful of counts. The V call is TRBV6-5, the J call TRBJ1-1; 11 bases are a match to TRBD1. The CDR3 spans 13 residues. V shed 7 bases and J 9 bases; nucleotides not matched to a gene: 7. The germline CDR1 and CDR2 sequences are MNHEY and SVGAGI. The CDR3 coding sequence is TGTGCCAGCACCTCGGGACAGGGGGATAAAGCTTTCTTT. Encoded protein: CASTSGQGDKAFF.

This clone appeared a few times. This chain joins TRBV5-1 and TRBJ1-1; TRBD1 aligns across 11 bases. From germline, CDR1 is SGHRS and CDR2 YFSETQ. CDR3 length: 17 residues. V was pared by 0 bases and J by 5 bases, with 9 bases of the junction left unmatched. The CDR3 bases are TGCGCCAGCAGCTTGGGGACAGGGGGCAGAATGACTACTGAAGCTTTCTTT. Translated: CASSLGTGGRMTTEAFF. The full variable domain, completed using reference TRBV5-1 and TRBJ1-1, is KAGVTQTPRYLIKTRGQQVTLSCSPISGHRSVSWYQQTPGQGLQFLFEYFSETQRNKGNFPGRFSGRQFSNSRSEMNVSTLELGDSALYLCASSLGTGGRMTTEAFFGQGTRLTVV.

CDR3 coding DNA: TGTGCCAGCAGTCGCCGGGGGCATCAGCCCCAGCATTTT. Its translation is CASSRRGHQPQHF. V gene TRBV25-1 combines with J gene TRBJ1-5, with D possibly matching TRBD1 (6 bases). Germline CDR1 MGHDK, CDR2 SYGVNS. The CDR3 covers 13 residues. V gave up 5 bases and J gave up 5 bases, with 10 bases separating them.

This clone is labeled medium-sized. The CDR3 reads CASSWGQLHNSPLHF. DNA for the CDR3: TGTGCCAGCAGTTGGGGACAGCTACATAATTCACCCCTCCACTTT. This sequence joins TRBV6-5 and TRBJ1-6; 7 bases agree with TRBD1. The CDR3 consists of 15 residues. Germline V gene sequence: CDR1 MNHEY, CDR2 SVGAGI. Trimming cost V 4 bases and J 5 bases; bases outside gene matches: 5.

This clone was detected only once. The J gene is TRBJ2-3, the V gene TRBV7-6; 11 nucleotides match TRBD2. The germline CDR1 and CDR2 sequences are SGHVS and FNYEAQ. This CDR3 region has 17 residues. V was clipped by 7 bases and J by 4 bases; unmatched bases: 13. The CDR3 DNA is TGTGCCAGCACCGAACGACTAGCGGGACTAGCCGCAGATACGCAGTATTTT. Protein product: CASTERLAGLAADTQYF.

This clone was observed a single time. This chain uses TRBV13 with TRBJ1-1; maybe TRBD1 (5 bases). The V gene's germline CDR1 is PRHDT and CDR2 FYEKMQ (reference sequence). The CDR3 contains 15 residues. V was pared by 5 bases and J by 2 bases, with 15 bases between. The CDR3 here is CASSRSGTANTEAFF. Written as DNA, the CDR3 is TGTGCCAGCAGCCGCTCCGGGACTGCCAACACTGAAGCTTTCTTT.

This rearrangement joins TRBV28 to TRBJ1-5, with 8 positions matching TRBD1. V dropped 2 bases and J dropped 4; count of bases not matched to a gene: 4. The length of the CDR3 is 15 residues. CDR1 and CDR2 (germline): MDHEN, SYDVKM. CDR3 loop: CASSLVRQGNQPQHF. The CDR3 DNA reads as TGTGCCAGCAGTTTAGTAAGACAGGGGAATCAGCCCCAGCATTTT.

This clone was counted only a few times. The chain links TRBV5-4 to TRBJ2-3, with 10 nucleotides matching TRBD2. The CDR3 extends over 17 amino acids. Germline trimming cut 4 bases from V and 1 base from J; bases unmatched to any gene: 9. Per the germline V gene, CDR1 is SGHNT and CDR2 is YYREEE (reference sequence). CDR3 sequence: CASSPAGLAVRTDTQYF. CDR3 DNA sequence: TGTGCCAGCAGCCCTGCCGGACTAGCGGTGCGCACAGATACGCAGTATTTT.

This chain uses TRBV7-2 with TRBJ1-2, with 10 nucleotides matching TRBD1. The J segment lost 0 bases and the V segment lost 0 bases, leaving 4 bases of the junction unmatched. This CDR3 region has 17 residues. Germline CDR1 is SGHTA and CDR2 is FQGNSA. The CDR3 spells CASSLAGQGPSNYGYTF. CDR3 nucleotide sequence: TGTGCCAGCAGCTTAGCGGGACAGGGGCCATCTAACTATGGCTACACCTTC.

The genes are TRBV27 and TRBJ2-1; 12 nucleotides agree with TRBD2. With 7 bases clipped from V and 9 bases from J, the junction kept 10 bases outside the gene matches. The CDR3 loop spans 15 amino acids. Germline values: CDR1 MNHEY, CDR2 SMNVEV (reference sequence). Here the CDR3 reads CASTLRLAGVFEQFF. In DNA, the CDR3 is TGTGCCAGCACCCTACGACTAGCGGGGGTTTTTGAGCAGTTCTTC.

The gene calls are TRBV6-5 and TRBJ2-3; weak D call: TRBD1 (6 bases). V lost 8 bases, J lost 1 base, and 16 bases lay in between. Germline V gives CDR1 MNHEY, CDR2 SVGAGI. This CDR3 has 15 residues. The CDR3 spells CASSRRAGGTDTQYF. In DNA form, the CDR3 reads TGTGCCAGCTCCCGCAGGGCAGGGGGCACAGATACGCAGTATTTT.

The J gene is TRBJ2-1, the V gene TRBV27, with D perhaps TRBD1 (5 bases). Germline V CDR1 and CDR2: MNHEY, SMNVEV (reference sequence). This CDR3 region has 15 residues. Trimming removed 5 bases from V and 6 bases from J, with 17 bases in between. CDR3: CASSPGRGIGNEQFF. CDR3 in DNA: TGTGCCAGCAGTCCCGGTAGGGGAATTGGCAATGAGCAGTTCTTC.

The genes are TRBV29-1 and TRBJ2-7; D gene unclear. Germline assignment: CDR1 SQVTM and CDR2 ANQGSEA. The ends were cut back, 6 bases at V and 2 bases at J, with 11 bases in the middle. The CDR3 loop spans 12 amino acids. The CDR3 here is CSVHGSAYEQYF. CDR3 sequence (DNA): TGCAGCGTCCACGGCAGCGCCTACGAGCAGTACTTC.

The rearrangement links TRBV19 to TRBJ2-1; D gene ambiguous. V lost 6 bases, J lost 5 bases, and 5 bases lay in between. Germline CDR1 and CDR2: LNHDA and SQIVND (reference sequence). The CDR3 consists of 11 residues. The CDR3 here is CASSVNNEQFF. CDR3 DNA sequence: TGTGCCAGTAGCGTTAACAATGAGCAGTTCTTC.

The J gene is TRBJ2-2, the V gene TRBV6-5; possibly TRBD2 for D (6 bases). Germline CDR1 MNHEY, CDR2 SVGAGI. Trimming took off 11 bases at V and 3 bases at J, with 16 bases between the two ends. The CDR3 runs to 14 residues. The CDR3 sequence: CAGGSGLDTGELFF. The DNA for the CDR3 is TGTGCCGGAGGGTCAGGGTTGGACACCGGGGAGCTGTTTTTT.